This T cell receptor (beta chain) was observed in a study of blood T cells in healthy people across ages. A J-beta primer mix and a sample-barcoded 5' primer were used in a second PCR of about 7 to 12 cycles. Each cDNA molecule, via a template-switch adaptor with 12 random nucleotides, was tagged. TCRdb re-derived calls from the 5' RACE reads in MiXCR, one entry per CDR3 protein. The sample yields about 970,000 distinct CDR3 sequences, roughly 51% seen once. Per the germline V gene, CDR1 is DFQATT and CDR2 is SNEGSKA (reference sequence). Trimming removed 6 bases from V and 6 bases from J; junction bases left unmatched: 17. There are 17 residues in the CDR3. A minimum of 6 micrograms of total RNA was extracted per sample.

The chain links TRBV20-1 to TRBJ2-1; 10 positions match TRBD2. Material for sequencing was blood. The TCR sequence derives from a woman aged 55-70 years in good health. In DNA form, the CDR3 reads TGCAGTGCCGTCAGCGGGAGGGCCAACGATTGGTTCAATGAGCAGTTCTTC. It encodes CSAVSGRANDWFNEQFF.